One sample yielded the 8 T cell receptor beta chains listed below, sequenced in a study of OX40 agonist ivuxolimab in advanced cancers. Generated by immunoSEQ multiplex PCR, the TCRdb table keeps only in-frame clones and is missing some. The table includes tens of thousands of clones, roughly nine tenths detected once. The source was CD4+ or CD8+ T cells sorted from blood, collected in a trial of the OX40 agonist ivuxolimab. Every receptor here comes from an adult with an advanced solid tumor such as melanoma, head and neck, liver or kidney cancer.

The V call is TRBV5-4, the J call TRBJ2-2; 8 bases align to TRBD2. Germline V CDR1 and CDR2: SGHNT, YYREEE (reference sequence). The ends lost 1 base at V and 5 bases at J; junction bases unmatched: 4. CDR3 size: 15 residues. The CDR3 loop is CASSLRSSGTGELFF. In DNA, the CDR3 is TGTGCCAGCAGCTTGAGGTCTAGCGGGACCGGGGAGCTGTTTTTT.

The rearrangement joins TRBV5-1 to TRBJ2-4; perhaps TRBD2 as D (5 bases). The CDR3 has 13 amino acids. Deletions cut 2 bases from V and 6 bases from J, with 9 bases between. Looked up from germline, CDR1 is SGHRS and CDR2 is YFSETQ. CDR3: CASSFGEGNIQYF. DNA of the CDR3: TGCGCCAGCAGCTTTGGTGAGGGAAACATTCAGTACTTC.

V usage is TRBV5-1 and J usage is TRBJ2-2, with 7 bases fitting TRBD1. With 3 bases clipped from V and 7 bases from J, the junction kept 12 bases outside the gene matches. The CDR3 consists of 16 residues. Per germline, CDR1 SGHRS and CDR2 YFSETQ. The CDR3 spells CASSSDRELFGGELFF. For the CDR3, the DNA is TGCGCCAGCAGCTCCGACAGGGAACTATTTGGCGGGGAGCTGTTTTTT. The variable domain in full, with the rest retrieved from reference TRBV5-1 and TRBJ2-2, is KAGVTQTPRYLIKTRGQQVTLSCSPISGHRSVSWYQQTPGQGLQFLFEYFSETQRNKGNFPGRFSGRQFSNSRSEMNVSTLELGDSALYLCASSSDRELFGGELFFGEGSRLTVL.

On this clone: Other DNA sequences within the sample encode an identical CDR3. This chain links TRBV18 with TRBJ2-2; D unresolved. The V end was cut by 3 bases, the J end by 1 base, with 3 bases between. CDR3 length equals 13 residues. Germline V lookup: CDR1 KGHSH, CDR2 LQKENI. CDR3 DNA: TGTGCCAGCTCACCGATGAACACCGGGGAGCTGTTTTTT. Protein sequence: CASSPMNTGELFF.

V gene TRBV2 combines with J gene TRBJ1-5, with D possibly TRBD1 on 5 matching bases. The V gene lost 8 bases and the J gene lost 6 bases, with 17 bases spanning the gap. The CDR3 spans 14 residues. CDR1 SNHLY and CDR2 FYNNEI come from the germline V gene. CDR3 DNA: TGTGCCAGCTCCACAGAGAGCGGGGGTCAGCCCCAGCATTTT. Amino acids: CASSTESGGQPQHF.

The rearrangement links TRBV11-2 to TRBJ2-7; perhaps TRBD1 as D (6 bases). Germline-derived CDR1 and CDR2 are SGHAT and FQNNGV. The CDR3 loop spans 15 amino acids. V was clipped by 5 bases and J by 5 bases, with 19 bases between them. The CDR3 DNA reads TGTGCCAGCAGCCCAGGGGTCCCAGCTTTGGACGAGCAGTACTTC. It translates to CASSPGVPALDEQYF.

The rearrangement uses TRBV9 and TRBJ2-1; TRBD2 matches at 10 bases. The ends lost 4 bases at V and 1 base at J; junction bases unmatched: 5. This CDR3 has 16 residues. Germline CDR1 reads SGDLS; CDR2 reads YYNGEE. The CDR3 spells CASSPRTSGSYNEQFF. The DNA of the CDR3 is TGTGCCAGCAGCCCCCGGACTAGCGGTTCCTACAATGAGCAGTTCTTC. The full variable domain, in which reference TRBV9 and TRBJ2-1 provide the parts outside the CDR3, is DSGVTQTPKHLITATGQRVTLRCSPRSGDLSVYWYQQSLDQGLQFLIQYYNGEERAKGNILERFSAQQFPDLHSELNLSSLELGDSALYFCASSPRTSGSYNEQFFGPGTRLTVL.

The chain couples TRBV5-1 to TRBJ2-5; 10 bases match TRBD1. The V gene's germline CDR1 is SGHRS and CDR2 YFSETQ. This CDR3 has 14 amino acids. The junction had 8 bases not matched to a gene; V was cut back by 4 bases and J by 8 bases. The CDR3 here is CASSPGQGEVTQYF. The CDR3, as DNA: TGCGCCAGCAGCCCCGGACAGGGGGAAGTCACCCAGTACTTC.